This passage covers 18 T cell receptor beta chains from one sample sequenced in a study of response to subunit inactivated influenza vaccine. Each CDR3 protein gets one entry after TCRdb re-called the RT-PCR reads with MiXCR. The table includes 150,000 to 200,000 distinct CDR3 sequences, approximately 12% detected once. The data were also submitted as part of a second study, on T cells expressing NK-cell markers. That work states: Template switching by 5'RACE with UMIs generated the TCR beta cDNA.

The source material was CD8+ T cells sorted from PBMCs, sampled 11 to 12 days after vaccination. The source is a man aged 45 to 65 who received an inactivated influenza vaccine.

The rearrangement joins TRBV6-2 or TRBV6-3 to TRBJ2-1, with 11 positions matching TRBD1. The CDR3 consists of 14 residues. The germline gives CDR1 MNHEY, CDR2 SVGEGT. The ends lost 7 bases at V and 9 bases at J; junction bases unmatched: 8. The CDR3 sequence: CASTNGQGASEQFF. DNA for the CDR3: TGTGCCAGCACTAATGGACAGGGGGCGAGTGAGCAGTTCTTC.

This clonotype was counted once. The chain joins TRBV18 to TRBJ1-1, with a weak D call TRBD1 (5 bases). CDR1 is KGHSH and CDR2 is LQKENI in the germline V gene. The CDR3 runs 15 residues. Trimming left V 4 bases short and J 1 base short, with 13 bases between. CDR3 residues: CASSLAGTGNTEAFF. CDR3 sequence (DNA): TGTGCCAGCTCACTAGCCGGGACTGGGAACACTGAAGCTTTCTTT.

The chain has TRBV27 and TRBJ2-5; either TRBD1 or TRBD2 may supply D (6 bases each). Germline loops: CDR1 MNHEY, CDR2 SMNVEV (reference sequence). Trimming shortened V by 3 bases and J by 1 base, and 12 bases separated the two germline ends. The CDR3 contains 15 residues. CDR3 residues: CASSFLGGLQETQYF. The CDR3 nucleotides are TGTGCCAGCAGTTTTCTCGGGGGCCTCCAAGAGACCCAGTACTTC.

This clonotype was detected a few times. The chain combines TRBV4-3 with TRBJ1-1; D gene unclear. The CDR3 is 13 residues long. Trimming pared 1 base from V and 0 bases from J, leaving 3 bases between. Germline-derived CDR1 and CDR2 are LGHNA and YSLEER. Here the CDR3 reads CASSQVMNTEAFF. CDR3 nucleotides: TGCGCCAGCAGCCAAGTAATGAACACTGAAGCTTTCTTT.

Comment on this clonotype: One end of the junction varies from germline; a read error may be responsible. The V gene is TRBV11-1, the J gene TRBJ2-1; D is unresolved. The CDR3 runs to 15 residues. Germline assignment: CDR1 SGHAT and CDR2 FQDESV (reference sequence). The CDR3 loop is CARSFGLSTYNEQFF. CDR3 in DNA: TGTGCCAGGAGCTTCGGGCTAAGCACCTACAATGAGCAGTTCTTC. The complete variable domain, with remaining parts taken from reference TRBV11-1 and TRBJ2-1, reads EAEVAQSPRYKITEKSQAVAFWCDPISGHATLYWYRQILGQGPELLVQFQDESVVDDSQLPKDRFSAERLKGVDSTLKIQPAELGDSAMYLCARSFGLSTYNEQFFGPGTRLTVL.

The rearrangement uses TRBV5-1 and TRBJ2-1; tentative D call: TRBD2 (5 bases). In germline, CDR1 is SGHRS, CDR2 YFSETQ. The CDR3 consists of 15 residues. V was shortened by 3 bases and J by 4 bases, with 14 bases between the two germline ends. CDR3 sequence (DNA): TGCGCCAGCAGCTACACCGGGGTTGGGTACAATGAGCAGTTCTTC. It codes for CASSYTGVGYNEQFF.

Ten or more counts support this clonotype. The rearrangement uses TRBV4-1 and TRBJ1-3; perhaps TRBD1 as D (6 bases). Germline CDR1 MGHRA, CDR2 YSYEKL. V was trimmed by 4 bases and J by 2 bases, leaving 12 bases between them. The CDR3 contains 15 residues. The CDR3 reads CASSPQQGAGNTIYF. The CDR3 coding sequence is TGCGCCAGCAGCCCCCAACAGGGAGCTGGAAACACCATATATTTT.

This clonotype was counted only a few times. This chain connects TRBV4-1 to TRBJ1-1; 8 nucleotides match TRBD1. CDR3 size: 13 residues. The germline V gene has CDR1 MGHRA and CDR2 YSYEKL. J lost 6 bases, V lost 4 bases, and 4 bases had no gene match. In nucleotides, the CDR3 is TGCGCCAGCAGCCCCAGGGGGCGGGCTGAAGCTTTCTTT. The encoded protein is CASSPRGRAEAFF.

This clonotype was observed a few times. The genes are TRBV5-1 and TRBJ2-1; a weak D match, TRBD1 (6 bases). Deletions cut 2 bases from V and 7 bases from J, with 16 bases between. The CDR3 is 15 residues long. CDR1 and CDR2 from the germline V gene are SGHRS and YFSETQ. CDR3 protein: CASSFFRDILNEQFF. The CDR3 nucleotides read TGCGCCAGCAGCTTCTTCCGGGACATCTTAAATGAGCAGTTCTTC.

This clonotype appeared a few times. The J gene is TRBJ2-1, the V gene TRBV5-5; the match to TRBD1 covers 7 bases. Germline V gives CDR1 SGHKS, CDR2 YYEKEE (reference sequence). The CDR3 loop spans 13 amino acids. Trimming removed 3 bases from V and 5 bases from J; junction bases left unmatched: 2. The CDR3 DNA reads TGTGCCAGCAGCTGGGGGACAGACAATGAGCAGTTCTTC. This translates into CASSWGTDNEQFF.

In this sample, this clonotype turned up a few times. The V and J genes are TRBV5-5 and TRBJ2-1; 8 bases are shared with TRBD1. V lost 0 bases to trimming and J lost 8 bases; unmatched junction nucleotides: 7. This CDR3 is built from 15 residues. CDR1 and CDR2 from the germline V gene are SGHKS and YYEKEE (reference sequence). The chain's CDR3 is CASSLVQGASDEQFF. The CDR3 DNA is TGTGCCAGCAGCTTGGTCCAGGGGGCGAGCGATGAGCAGTTCTTC. Complete variable domain (other parts from reference TRBV5-5 and TRBJ2-1): DAGVTQSPTHLIKTRGQQVTLRCSPISGHKSVSWYQQVLGQGPQFIFQYYEKEERGRGNFPDRFSARQFPNYSSELNVNALLLGDSALYLCASSLVQGASDEQFFGPGTRLTVL.

This clonotype was found a few times. V usage is TRBV29-1 and J usage is TRBJ2-3, with D unclear. Germline lookup yields CDR1 SQVTM and CDR2 ANQGSEA. The CDR3 runs to 14 residues. The V end was cut by 2 bases, the J end by 1 base, with 10 bases between. CDR3 in DNA: TGCAGCGTTGAAATAGAATCGGGCACAGATACGCAGTATTTT. Protein: CSVEIESGTDTQYF.

This clonotype was picked up many times. V and J are TRBV24-1 and TRBJ2-3; weak D call: TRBD1 (5 bases). Germline values: CDR1 KGHDR, CDR2 SFDVKD. The V end was cut by 4 bases, the J end by 2 bases, with 12 bases between. There are 15 residues in the CDR3. The CDR3 loop reads CATSDEPGYTDTQYF. CDR3 nucleotides: TGTGCCACCAGTGACGAACCAGGGTACACAGATACGCAGTATTTT.

The sample holds many counts of this clonotype. The chain has TRBV20-1 and TRBJ2-6; TRBD2 agrees at 14 bases. The length of the CDR3 is 16 residues. Germline lookup yields CDR1 DFQATT and CDR2 SNEGSKA (reference sequence). V shed 6 bases, J shed 2 bases, and the junction held 3 bases outside the gene matches. CDR3 sequence: CSAETSGRAGANVLTF. CDR3 DNA: TGCAGTGCCGAGACTAGCGGGAGGGCTGGGGCCAACGTCCTGACTTTC.

The V gene is TRBV4-3, the J gene TRBJ2-3; D might be TRBD1 (6 bases). Germline loops: CDR1 LGHNA, CDR2 YSLEER. V lost 6 bases and J lost 1, with 23 bases in between. This CDR3 has 18 amino acids. The CDR3 here is CASSKEQGATWGTDTQYF. The CDR3 DNA reads TGCGCCAGCAGTAAGGAACAGGGTGCGACGTGGGGCACAGATACGCAGTATTTT.

The table lists this clonotype with a few counts. This sequence joins TRBV5-1 and TRBJ1-1; D call uncertain. Germline V gene data show CDR1 as SGHRS and CDR2 as YFSETQ. The CDR3 spans 15 residues. V gave up 0 bases and J gave up 4 bases, with 13 bases separating them. This CDR3 reads CASSLAQAVGTEAFF. CDR3 nucleotides: TGCGCCAGCAGCTTGGCCCAGGCGGTAGGCACTGAAGCTTTCTTT.

This clonotype was observed a single time. The chain is built from TRBV28 and TRBJ2-7; TRBD1 matches at 7 bases. The length of the CDR3 is 14 residues. V lost 8 bases, J lost 2 bases, and 9 bases stayed unmatched. Germline loops: CDR1 MDHEN, CDR2 SYDVKM. The CDR3 DNA sequence: TGTGCCAGCCGCCCGACAGGGCTCGCCTACGAGCAGTACTTC. Encoded protein: CASRPTGLAYEQYF.

Only a few counts were recorded for this clonotype. The rearrangement links TRBV7-9 to TRBJ2-1; 8 bases map to TRBD2. V was pared by 1 base and J by 10 bases, with 9 bases of the junction left unmatched. Per germline, CDR1 SEHNR and CDR2 FQNEAQ (reference sequence). The CDR3 is 15 amino acids. The CDR3 nucleotides are TGTGCCAGCAGCTTAGGCGGGGGGCCTATCTCCGAGCAGTTCTTC. Encoded protein: CASSLGGGPISEQFF.